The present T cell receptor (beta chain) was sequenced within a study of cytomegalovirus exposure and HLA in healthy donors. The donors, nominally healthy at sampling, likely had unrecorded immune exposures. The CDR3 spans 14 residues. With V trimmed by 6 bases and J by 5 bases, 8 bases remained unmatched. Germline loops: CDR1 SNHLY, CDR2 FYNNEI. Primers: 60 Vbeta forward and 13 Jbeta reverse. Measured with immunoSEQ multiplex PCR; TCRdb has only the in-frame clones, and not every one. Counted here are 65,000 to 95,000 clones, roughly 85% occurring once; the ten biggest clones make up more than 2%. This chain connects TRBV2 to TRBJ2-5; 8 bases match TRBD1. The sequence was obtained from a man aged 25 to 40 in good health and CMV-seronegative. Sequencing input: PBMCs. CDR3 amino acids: CASRAQGAGETQYF. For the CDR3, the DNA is TGTGCCAGCAGAGCCCAGGGGGCGGGGGAGACCCAGTACTTC.